This note documents a single TCR beta chain sequence. These data are taken from a study of shared clonotypes between healthy human individuals. Only Caucasian adults living in Nashville, Tennessee made up the donor group. Both subsets, CD45RA+ naive and CD45RA-negative memory, were split from the CD4+ cells. The junction had 9 bases not matched to a gene; V was cut back by 2 bases and J by 7 bases. The CDR3 contains 16 residues. Per germline, CDR1 MNHEY and CDR2 SMNVEV (reference sequence). Method: immunoSEQ multiplex PCR; TCRdb's copy keeps in-frame clones and lacks some. The table shows 850,000 to 1,200,000 clones, with approximately 72% occurring only once.

What was sequenced was memory CD4+ T cells sorted from blood. The subset denotes: CD45RA-negative fraction. The source of this sequence is a man between 18 and 29 years old in good health. The J gene is TRBJ2-3, the V gene TRBV27, with 10 bases identical to TRBD2. The CDR3 sequence: CASSLPQREGLNTQYF. CDR3 DNA: TGTGCCAGCAGTTTACCCCAGCGGGAGGGCCTAAATACGCAGTATTTT.